The 20 T cell receptor beta chains listed next were all sequenced from one sample in a study of beta chain features in type 1 diabetes. Expressed TCRB transcripts were sequenced after all isolated RNA was converted to cDNA. This table comes from immunoSEQ multiplex PCR, and its TCRdb copy is limited to in-frame clones, with some not included. The sample carries about 930,000 clones, about a sixth recorded once. The sample comprised naive CD4+ T cells from blood. Source of these receptors: a woman between 18 and 30 years old in good health.

This clone was recorded a few times. The chain links TRBV13 to TRBJ2-1; D gene unclear. The germline gives CDR1 PRHDT, CDR2 FYEKMQ (reference sequence). The CDR3 has 15 residues. Trimming took off 5 bases at V and 0 bases at J, with 11 bases between the two ends. The CDR3 DNA reads as TGTGCCAGCAGCGTATCCCCGAGCTCCTACAATGAGCAGTTCTTC. It codes for CASSVSPSSYNEQFF.

This clone has only a few counts. The rearrangement uses TRBV15 and TRBJ1-1; D unclear. Trimming shortened V by 0 bases and J by 1 base, and 3 bases separated the two germline ends. Germline V gives CDR1 LNHNV, CDR2 YYDKDF (reference sequence). The CDR3 has 13 residues. CDR3 bases: TGTGCCACCAGCAGAGAGCCGAACACTGAAGCTTTCTTT. It yields the protein CATSREPNTEAFF.

This clone was observed a few times. Other DNA variants within this sample encode the same CDR3. This chain uses TRBV4-2 with TRBJ2-5, with D unclear. Per the germline V gene, CDR1 is LGHNA and CDR2 is YNFKEQ. The V end was cut by 1 base, the J end by 0 bases, with 6 bases between. The CDR3 contains 14 residues. In DNA form, the CDR3 reads TGTGCCAGCAGCCAAGGGACGGACCAAGAGACCCAGTACTTC. Translated: CASSQGTDQETQYF.

This clone was recorded a few times. CDR3 DNA sequence: TGTGCCAGCAGTTTCGGCGGGACCTACGAGCAGTACTTC. The encoded protein is CASSFGGTYEQYF. The genes are TRBV25-1 and TRBJ2-7, with D maybe TRBD2 (6 bases). Germline CDR1 is MGHDK and CDR2 is SYGVNS. Trimming left V 5 bases short and J 2 bases short, with 10 bases between. There are 13 residues in the CDR3.

This clone was seen more than once but under ten times. CDR3 sequence: CAASEVQYF. For the CDR3, the DNA is TGTGCCGCCTCGGAGGTGCAGTACTTC. This chain uses TRBV19 with TRBJ2-5, with D tentatively TRBD2 (5 bases). Germline V gene sequence: CDR1 LNHDA, CDR2 SQIVND (reference sequence). The CDR3 extends over 9 amino acids. V lost 11 bases and J lost 11, with 12 bases in between.

The sample holds a few counts of this clone. This chain connects TRBV20-1 to TRBJ1-2; D is uncertain. This CDR3 is built from 9 residues. Deletions cut 5 bases from V and 3 bases from J, with 1 base between. The germline V gene has CDR1 DFQATT and CDR2 SNEGSKA (reference sequence). This CDR3 is CSAHYGYTF. As DNA, the CDR3 is TGCAGTGCTCACTATGGCTACACCTTC.

The chain has TRBV6-9 and TRBJ2-4, with TRBD2 matching 7 bases. V lost 6 bases to trimming and J lost 9 bases; unmatched junction nucleotides: 8. Looked up from germline, CDR1 is MNHGY and CDR2 is SVAAGI. The CDR3 contains 13 residues. The CDR3 nucleotides are TGTGCCAGCAGCCCCCGGGGGGTCCGCATTCAGTACTTC. This codes for CASSPRGVRIQYF.

Regarding this clone: This specimen includes other DNA sequences encoding the same CDR3. The chain joins TRBV5-4 to TRBJ2-3; the match to TRBD1 covers 8 bases. Germline values: CDR1 SGHNT, CDR2 YYREEE (reference sequence). The CDR3 contains 15 residues. J was trimmed by 1 base and V by 0 bases; bases with no gene match: 1. The CDR3 is CASSLDRGGTDTQYF. Written as DNA, the CDR3 is TGTGCCAGCAGCTTGGACAGGGGGGGCACAGATACGCAGTATTTT.

This clone has a handful of counts. The chain links TRBV6-5 to TRBJ2-7, with D tentatively TRBD1 (7 bases). CDR3 length: 16 residues. V was pared by 0 bases and J by 3 bases, with 15 bases between. CDR1 MNHEY and CDR2 SVGAGI come from the germline V gene. Here the CDR3 reads CASSYSYRGLNYEQYF. The CDR3 DNA reads TGTGCCAGCAGTTACTCCTACAGGGGACTGAACTACGAGCAGTACTTC.

The chain employs TRBV7-6 and TRBJ2-7; TRBD2 agrees at 7 bases. V shed 4 bases and J 6 bases; nucleotides not matched to a gene: 9. Per the germline V gene, CDR1 is SGHVS and CDR2 is FNYEAQ. This CDR3 has 14 amino acids. CDR3 region: CASSSLAGLGEQYF. In DNA, the CDR3 is TGTGCCAGCAGCTCCTTAGCGGGTCTCGGCGAGCAGTACTTC.

The chain combines TRBV14 with TRBJ2-6; no clear D gene. Germline-derived CDR1 and CDR2 are SGHDN and FVKESK. V shed 2 bases and J shed 2 bases, with 10 bases lying between them. The length of the CDR3 is 16 residues. CDR3: CASSQMVRAGANVLTF. The CDR3 DNA follows: TGTGCCAGCAGCCAAATGGTCCGAGCTGGGGCCAACGTCCTGACTTTC.

The V call is TRBV6-6, the J call TRBJ2-5; D not certain. Trimming took 2 bases from V and 2 from J, leaving 12 bases between them. In germline, CDR1 is MNHNY, CDR2 SVGAGI (reference sequence). The length of the CDR3 is 15 residues. The CDR3: CASSYGSRLQETQYF. The CDR3 bases are TGTGCCAGCAGTTACGGGTCTAGGCTGCAAGAGACCCAGTACTTC.

This clone was picked up a small number of times. This chain uses TRBV27 with TRBJ1-5; tentatively, D is TRBD1 (5 bases). V was pared by 5 bases and J by 2 bases, with 13 bases between. Germline V gene data show CDR1 as MNHEY and CDR2 as SMNVEV (reference sequence). The CDR3 is 15 residues long. The CDR3 sequence: CASSPTGGGNQPQHF. CDR3 DNA sequence: TGTGCCAGCAGTCCAACGGGGGGAGGCAATCAGCCCCAGCATTTT.

The genes are TRBV2 and TRBJ2-3; 9 bases map to TRBD2. V was clipped by 6 bases and J by 2 bases; unmatched bases: 3. Per the germline V gene, CDR1 is SNHLY and CDR2 is FYNNEI. The CDR3 consists of 14 residues. The CDR3 DNA sequence: TGTGCCAGCAGAACGGGACTAGCCACAGATACGCAGTATTTT. Encoded protein: CASRTGLATDTQYF.

The chain joins TRBV2 to TRBJ1-4; D is unclear. Deletions cut 3 bases from V and 1 base from J, with 3 bases between. The germline V gene encodes CDR1 SNHLY and CDR2 FYNNEI. The CDR3 is 13 residues long. In nucleotides, the CDR3 is TGTGCCAGCAGTGACAGAACTAATGAAAAACTGTTTTTT. This translates into CASSDRTNEKLFF.

In its sample, this clone was seen a few times. J is TRBJ2-6 and V is TRBV5-4; 10 positions agree with TRBD2. The V segment lost 0 bases and the J segment 2 bases; nucleotides outside the gene matches: 2. Germline CDR1 SGHNT, CDR2 YYREEE (reference sequence). The CDR3 runs to 17 residues. The CDR3 coding sequence is TGTGCCAGCAGCTTGGTTAGCGGGAGGCCTGGGGCCAACGTCCTGACTTTC. Translated, it gives CASSLVSGRPGANVLTF.

This sequence joins TRBV11-1 and TRBJ2-2, with TRBD2 identical over 12 bases. This CDR3 contains 17 residues. The V and J ends lost 6 bases and 5 bases, in that order; junction bases with no gene match: 10. The germline V gene encodes CDR1 SGHAT and CDR2 FQDESV (reference sequence). CDR3 protein: CASRPGLAGLWTGELFF. The CDR3 DNA reads TGTGCCAGCAGACCGGGACTAGCGGGCTTGTGGACCGGGGAGCTGTTTTTT. The full variable domain, rest sourced from reference TRBV11-1 and TRBJ2-2, is EAEVAQSPRYKITEKSQAVAFWCDPISGHATLYWYRQILGQGPELLVQFQDESVVDDSQLPKDRFSAERLKGVDSTLKIQPAELGDSAMYLCASRPGLAGLWTGELFFGEGSRLTVL.

The chain is built from TRBV14 and TRBJ2-5, with 10 bases aligning to TRBD2. With V trimmed by 0 bases and J by 0 bases, 4 bases remained unmatched. The CDR3 has 17 residues. Germline V gene data show CDR1 as SGHDN and CDR2 as FVKESK. CDR3 DNA sequence: TGTGCCAGCAGCCAAGATCGGACTAGCGGCAACCAAGAGACCCAGTACTTC. Translation: CASSQDRTSGNQETQYF.

The chain combines TRBV7-2 with TRBJ1-2, with TRBD1 as a possible D gene (5 bases). CDR1 and CDR2 from the germline V gene are SGHTA and FQGNSA. Trimming took off 1 base at V and 2 bases at J, with 8 bases between the two ends. The CDR3 extends over 14 amino acids. The CDR3: CASSLDRQNYGYTF. In nucleotides, the CDR3 is TGTGCCAGCAGCTTAGATCGACAGAACTATGGCTACACCTTC.

This clone was observed a few times. J is TRBJ2-7 and V is TRBV21-1; the table's D gene call, TRBD1, was not cross checked with the DNA. TRBV21-1 is tagged as a pseudogene. There are 20 residues in the CDR3. In nucleotides, the CDR3 is TGTGCCAGCAGCATTCTCAACGAGGACAGGGTGGTCGCTAGGTCCTACGAGCAGTACTTC. It encodes CASSILNEDRVVARSYEQYF.